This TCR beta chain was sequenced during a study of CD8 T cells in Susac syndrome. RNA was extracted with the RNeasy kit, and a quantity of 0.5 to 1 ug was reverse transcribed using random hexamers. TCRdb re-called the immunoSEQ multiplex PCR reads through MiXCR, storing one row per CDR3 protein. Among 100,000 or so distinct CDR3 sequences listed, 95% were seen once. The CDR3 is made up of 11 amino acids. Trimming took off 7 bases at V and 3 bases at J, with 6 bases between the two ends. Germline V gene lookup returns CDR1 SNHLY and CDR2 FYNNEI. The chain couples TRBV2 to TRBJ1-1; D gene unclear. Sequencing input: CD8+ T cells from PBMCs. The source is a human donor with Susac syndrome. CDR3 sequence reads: CASTYYTEAFF. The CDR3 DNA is TGTGCCAGCACCTATTACACTGAAGCTTTCTTT.